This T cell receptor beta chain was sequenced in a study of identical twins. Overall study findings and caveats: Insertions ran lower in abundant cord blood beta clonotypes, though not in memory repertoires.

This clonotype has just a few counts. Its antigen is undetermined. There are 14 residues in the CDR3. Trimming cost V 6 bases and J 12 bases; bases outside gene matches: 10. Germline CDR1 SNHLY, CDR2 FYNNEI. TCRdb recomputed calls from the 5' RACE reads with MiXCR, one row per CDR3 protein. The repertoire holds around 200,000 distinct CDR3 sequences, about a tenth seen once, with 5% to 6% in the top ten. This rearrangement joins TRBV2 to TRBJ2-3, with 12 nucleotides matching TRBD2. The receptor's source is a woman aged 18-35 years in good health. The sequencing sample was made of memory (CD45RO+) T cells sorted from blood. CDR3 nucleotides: TGTGCCAGCAGCGGAGGACTAGCGGGGTCTAGTCAGTATTTT. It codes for CASSGGLAGSSQYF. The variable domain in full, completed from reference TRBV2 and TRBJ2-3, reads EPEVTQTPSHQVTQMGQEVILRCVPISNHLYFYWYRQILGQKVEFLVSFYNNEISEKSEIFDDQFSVERPDGSNFTLKIRSTKLEDSAMYFCASSGGLAGSSQYFGPGTRLTVL.